One and the same sample provided the 20 T cell receptor beta chains below, sequenced in a study of identical twins. One entry per CDR3 protein results from TCRdb running MiXCR on the 5' RACE reads. Of around 370,000 distinct CDR3 sequences listed, around 9.7% are singletons. Sequencing was performed on naive T cells sorted from blood. The receptor source for this set is a woman aged 50 to 60 in good health.

There are many counts of this clonotype. The rearrangement joins TRBV10-3 to TRBJ2-7; D possibly matches TRBD1 or TRBD2 (5 bases each). Per germline, CDR1 ENHRY and CDR2 SYGVKD. V lost 6 bases and J 6 bases, leaving 12 bases between the germline ends. This CDR3 region has 12 residues. The CDR3 DNA reads as TGTGCCATCAGGGGGACCTCTGGCGAGCAGTACGTC. Its protein product is CAIRGTSGEQYV.

The J gene is TRBJ2-5, the V gene TRBV7-6; 7 bases align to TRBD2. The ends lost 3 bases at V and 5 bases at J; junction bases unmatched: 6. The CDR3 runs to 14 residues. Germline V gene lookup returns CDR1 SGHVS and CDR2 FNYEAQ. The CDR3 sequence: CASSFGGSWETQYF. In DNA, the CDR3 is TGTGCCAGCAGCTTCGGCGGGAGTTGGGAGACCCAGTACTTC.

This clonotype was observed at least ten times. The V and J genes are TRBV6-2 or TRBV6-3 and TRBJ2-3, with a tentative D call TRBD2 (5 bases). CDR3 length: 14 amino acids. V lost 8 bases to trimming and J lost 0 bases, with 12 bases between them. Germline V gives CDR1 MNHEY, CDR2 SVGEGT. The CDR3 DNA sequence: TGTGCCAGCGGCCAGGAGGCTAGCACAGATACGCAGTATTTT. Protein sequence: CASGQEASTDTQYF.

This clonotype was counted only a few times. V is TRBV14 and J is TRBJ2-1; the D is unclear. This CDR3 has 14 residues. Germline assignment: CDR1 SGHDN and CDR2 FVKESK. V was trimmed by 1 base and J by 7 bases, leaving 11 bases between them. The CDR3 DNA reads TGTGCCAGCAGCCAAGGGCCAGCTGGAAATGAGCAGTTCTTC. This codes for CASSQGPAGNEQFF.

The chain combines TRBV20-1 with TRBJ2-1, with TRBD2 as a possible D gene (5 bases). CDR1 is DFQATT, CDR2 SNEGSKA, per germline (reference sequence). The CDR3 consists of 14 residues. V shed 3 bases and J shed 7 bases, with 16 bases lying between them. This CDR3 reads CSARSTTMDNEQFF. The CDR3 DNA follows: TGCAGTGCTAGGTCGACTACTATGGATAATGAGCAGTTCTTC.

This clonotype came up a few times. The chain recombines TRBV25-1 with TRBJ1-5, with D possibly being TRBD1 (5 bases). Trimming removed 4 bases at V and 6 bases at J, with 10 bases between. Germline CDR1 MGHDK, CDR2 SYGVNS. The CDR3 is made up of 13 amino acids. In DNA form, the CDR3 reads TGTGCCAGCAGTGCCACGGGACCTCAGCCCCAGCATTTT. Translating it yields CASSATGPQPQHF. The full variable domain, with the rest looked up from reference TRBV25-1 and TRBJ1-5, is EADIYQTPRYLVIGTGKKITLECSQTMGHDKMYWYQQDPGMELHLIHYSYGVNSTEKGDLSSESTVSRIRTEHFPLTLESARPSHTSQYLCASSATGPQPQHFGDGTRLSIL.

CDR3 sequence reads: CATRIGLEGAFF. The DNA for the CDR3 is TGTGCCACCCGAATAGGCTTAGAGGGGGCTTTCTTT. The chain recombines TRBV11-2 with TRBJ1-1, with TRBD1 as a possible D gene (5 bases). The CDR3 totals 12 residues. Trimming took 10 bases from V and 11 from J, leaving 20 bases between them. CDR1 is SGHAT, CDR2 FQNNGV, per germline. Based on the CDR3 plus reference TRBV11-2 and TRBJ1-1, the full variable domain is EAGVAQSPRYKIIEKRQSVAFWCNPISGHATLYWYQQILGQGPKLLIQFQNNGVVDDSQLPKDRFSAERLKGVDSTLKIQPAKLEDSAVYLCATRIGLEGAFFGQGTRLTVV.

The chain couples TRBV5-1 to TRBJ2-7; 7 positions match TRBD2. The CDR3 is 15 amino acids. CDR1 and CDR2 from the germline V gene are SGHRS and YFSETQ. V shed 0 bases and J 5 bases; nucleotides not matched to a gene: 8. As DNA, the CDR3 is TGCGCCAGCAGCTTGGGCGGACGGGAGGCCCACGAGCAGTACTTC. This gives the protein CASSLGGREAHEQYF.

This clonotype was detected many times. The rearrangement links TRBV12-3 or TRBV12-4 to TRBJ2-6; 9 bases are a match to TRBD1. V was pared by 5 bases and J by 4 bases, with 0 bases of the junction left unmatched. CDR3 length: 14 amino acids. The CDR3 is CASSGQGGANVLTF. The CDR3 nucleotides read TGTGCCAGCAGTGGACAGGGGGGGGCCAACGTCCTGACTTTC.

The chain couples TRBV19 to TRBJ1-4, with TRBD1 matching 7 bases. Germline lookup yields CDR1 LNHDA and CDR2 SQIVND (reference sequence). This CDR3 spans 13 amino acids. V dropped 5 bases and J dropped 10; count of bases not matched to a gene: 7. The DNA for the CDR3 is TGTGCCAGTAGTTCCCGGACAGGCGGAAAACTGTTTTTT. Translating gives CASSSRTGGKLFF.

This clonotype has just a few counts. This rearrangement joins TRBV2 to TRBJ2-1, with TRBD2 matching 8 bases. CDR3 length equals 16 residues. Germline lookup yields CDR1 SNHLY and CDR2 FYNNEI. The ends lost 4 bases at V and 3 bases at J; junction bases unmatched: 8. This chain's CDR3 is CASSASPSGFYNEQFF. The DNA of the CDR3 is TGTGCCAGCAGTGCATCGCCTAGCGGGTTCTACAATGAGCAGTTCTTC.

This clonotype was seen only a few times. The chain employs TRBV12-3 or TRBV12-4 and TRBJ1-5, with D perhaps TRBD1 (6 bases). The CDR3 runs 15 residues. Deletions cut 3 bases from V and 7 bases from J, with 16 bases between. CDR3 loop: CASSLDSFMGQPQHF. CDR3 coding DNA: TGTGCCAGCAGTTTGGACAGCTTTATGGGCCAGCCCCAGCATTTT.

This clonotype was picked up a small number of times. The V call is TRBV12-3 or TRBV12-4, the J call TRBJ2-2; the D gene is possibly TRBD2 (6 bases). V shed 7 bases and J shed 8 bases, with 14 bases lying between them. This CDR3 contains 13 residues. The CDR3 region has the DNA TGTGCCAGCATTCTTAGCGGTCTTGGGGAGCTGTTTTTT. Translating gives CASILSGLGELFF.

This clonotype was counted only a few times. The rearrangement uses TRBV28 and TRBJ2-2, with 14 bases matching TRBD2. The CDR3 spans 19 residues. V trimming: 4 bases; J trimming: 1 base; junction bases outside the gene matches: 8. CDR1 and CDR2 (germline): MDHEN, SYDVKM. The CDR3 DNA reads as TGTGCCAGCAGTTCCCGCCTTGGACTAGCGGGAGGGAACACCGGGGAGCTGTTTTTT. Its protein product is CASSSRLGLAGGNTGELFF. The full variable domain, with the rest looked up from reference TRBV28 and TRBJ2-2, is DVKVTQSSRYLVKRTGEKVFLECVQDMDHENMFWYRQDPGLGLRLIYFSYDVKMKEKGDIPEGYSVSREKKERFSLILESASTNQTSMYLCASSSRLGLAGGNTGELFFGEGSRLTVL.

The table lists this clonotype with many counts. The rearrangement uses TRBV27 and TRBJ1-1, with D maybe TRBD1 (6 bases). Germline CDR1 MNHEY, CDR2 SMNVEV (reference sequence). Trimming removed 5 bases from V and 1 base from J, with 11 bases in between. The CDR3 consists of 14 residues. The CDR3 DNA is TGTGCCAGCAGTCCTCCGGGACAGAACACTGAAGCTTTCTTT. Translation: CASSPPGQNTEAFF.

The V gene is TRBV27, the J gene TRBJ2-1; possibly TRBD2 for D (6 bases). V lost 6 bases, J lost 3 bases, and 27 bases lay in between. CDR3 length: 19 amino acids. The V gene's germline CDR1 is MNHEY and CDR2 SMNVEV (reference sequence). The CDR3 DNA is TGTGCCAGCAGCACCTCAGAGACGGGAGTCATCGGGTTCTACAATGAGCAGTTCTTC. Translation gives CASSTSETGVIGFYNEQFF.

This clonotype turned up a few times. The chain joins TRBV7-6 to TRBJ2-2; a weak D match, TRBD2 (6 bases). CDR3 size: 18 residues. Trimming took off 2 bases at V and 0 bases at J, with 16 bases between the two ends. Looked up from germline, CDR1 is SGHVS and CDR2 is FNYEAQ. CDR3 sequence (DNA): TGTGCCAGCAGCTTACCCACCGGGACTGATACGAACACCGGGGAGCTGTTTTTT. Encoded protein: CASSLPTGTDTNTGELFF.

This clonotype was picked up a small number of times. This chain uses TRBV10-3 with TRBJ1-3; 8 bases line up with TRBD1. This CDR3 is 16 amino acids long. Germline loops: CDR1 ENHRY, CDR2 SYGVKD. V lost 2 bases to trimming and J lost 8 bases; unmatched junction nucleotides: 11. This chain's CDR3 is CAISESRDRSVDTIYF. Written as DNA, the CDR3 is TGTGCCATCAGTGAGAGCCGGGACAGGAGTGTGGACACCATATATTTT.

This chain links TRBV29-1 with TRBJ2-3; maybe TRBD2 (6 bases). Trimming stripped 0 bases from V and 0 bases from J, with 10 bases between. This CDR3 has 15 residues. Per germline, CDR1 SQVTM and CDR2 ANQGSEA. The CDR3 nucleotides read TGCAGCGTTGAAGATCGCGGGGCTAGCACAGATACGCAGTATTTT. This translates into CSVEDRGASTDTQYF.

The gene calls are TRBV2 and TRBJ2-5, with TRBD2 matching over 10 bases. The length of the CDR3 is 15 residues. Per germline, CDR1 SNHLY and CDR2 FYNNEI. The J segment lost 1 base and the V segment lost 7 bases, leaving 6 bases of the junction unmatched. The CDR3 region has the DNA TGTGCCAGCATGGCAGCGGGAGGGCTCCAAGAGACCCAGTACTTC. Translated, it gives CASMAAGGLQETQYF.